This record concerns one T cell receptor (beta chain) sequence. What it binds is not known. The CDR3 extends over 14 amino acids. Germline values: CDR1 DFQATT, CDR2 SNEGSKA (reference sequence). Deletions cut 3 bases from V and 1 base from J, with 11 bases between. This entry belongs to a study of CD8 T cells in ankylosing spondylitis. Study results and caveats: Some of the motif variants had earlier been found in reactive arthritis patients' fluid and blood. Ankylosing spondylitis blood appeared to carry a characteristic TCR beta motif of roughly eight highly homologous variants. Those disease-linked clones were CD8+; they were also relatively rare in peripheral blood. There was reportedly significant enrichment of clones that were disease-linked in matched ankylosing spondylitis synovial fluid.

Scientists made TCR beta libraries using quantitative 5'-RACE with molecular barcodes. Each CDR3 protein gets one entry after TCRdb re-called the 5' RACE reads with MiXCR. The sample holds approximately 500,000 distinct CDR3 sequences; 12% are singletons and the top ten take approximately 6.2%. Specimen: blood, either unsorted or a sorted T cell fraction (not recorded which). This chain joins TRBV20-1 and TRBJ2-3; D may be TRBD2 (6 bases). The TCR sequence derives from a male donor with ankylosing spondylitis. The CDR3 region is CSASKSSGTDTQYF. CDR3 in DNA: TGCAGTGCTAGCAAGTCTAGCGGCACAGATACGCAGTATTTT.